A single sample gave rise to the 8 T cell receptor beta chains below, sequenced in a study of regulatory T cells in long-lasting Graves disease. iRepertoire HTBI primers and Arm-PCR of CDR3 regions built TCR beta libraries. TCRdb re-called the multiplex PCR reads through MiXCR, storing one row per CDR3 protein. The table includes approximately 470,000 distinct CDR3 sequences, about a fifth detected once. Regarding time point: persistent/refractory GD, antithyroid drugs over 5 years with positive TRAb. PBMC-derived RNA was used for the TCR library. The sequencing here drew on peripheral blood mononuclear cells (PBMCs), taken when the disease was refractory, from a patient treated with antithyroid drugs. The receptors derive from a female donor with Graves disease.

V and J are TRBV28 and TRBJ1-5; D may be TRBD1 (5 bases). The ends were cut back, 5 bases at V and 7 bases at J, with 18 bases in the middle. Germline CDR1 and CDR2: MDHEN and SYDVKM. The CDR3 consists of 15 residues. The CDR3 region is CASSQLSGWDQPQHF. The CDR3 coding sequence is TGTGCCAGCAGTCAATTGTCTGGGTGGGACCAGCCCCAGCATTTT. Full variable domain (remainder filled in from reference TRBV28 and TRBJ1-5): DVKVTQSSRYLVKRTGEKVFLECVQDMDHENMFWYRQDPGLGLRLIYFSYDVKMKEKGDIPEGYSVSREKKERFSLILESASTNQTSMYLCASSQLSGWDQPQHFGDGTRLSIL.

V gene TRBV9 combines with J gene TRBJ1-5; D gene unclear. V was cut by 0 bases and J by 1 base, with 8 bases left in between. The V gene's germline CDR1 is SGDLS and CDR2 YYNGEE. The CDR3 has 15 amino acids. The CDR3 sequence is CASSVAGASNQPQHF. The CDR3 DNA is TGTGCCAGCAGCGTAGCAGGTGCGAGCAATCAGCCCCAGCATTTT.

This clonotype was seen ten or more times. The rearrangement joins TRBV7-9 to TRBJ2-7; D is unclear. CDR3 size: 14 residues. Germline values: CDR1 SEHNR, CDR2 FQNEAQ (reference sequence). The V gene lost 0 bases and the J gene lost 0 bases, with 6 bases spanning the gap. In nucleotides, the CDR3 is TGTGCCAGCAGCTTAGCGTACAGCTCCTACGAGCAGTACTTC. Amino acids: CASSLAYSSYEQYF. Full variable domain (outside the CDR3, taken from reference TRBV7-9 and TRBJ2-7): DTGVSQNPRHKITKRGQNVTFRCDPISEHNRLYWYRQTLGQGPEFLTYFQNEAQLEKSRLLSDRFSAERPKGSFSTLEIQRTEQGDSAMYLCASSLAYSSYEQYFGPGTRLTVT.

This clonotype occurred a few times. V is TRBV5-1 and J is TRBJ2-7; TRBD1 might be the D (6 bases). There are 14 residues in the CDR3. Germline loops: CDR1 SGHRS, CDR2 YFSETQ. V was pared by 0 bases and J by 6 bases, with 13 bases between. This chain's CDR3 is CASSLDRAGFEQYF. CDR3 bases: TGCGCCAGCAGCTTGGACAGGGCTGGTTTCGAGCAGTACTTC. Full variable domain (rest looked up from reference TRBV5-1 and TRBJ2-7): KAGVTQTPRYLIKTRGQQVTLSCSPISGHRSVSWYQQTPGQGLQFLFEYFSETQRNKGNFPGRFSGRQFSNSRSEMNVSTLELGDSALYLCASSLDRAGFEQYFGPGTRLTVT.

This clonotype was observed a handful of times. The V and J genes are TRBV7-9 and TRBJ1-2; D unresolved. Trimming left V 4 bases short and J 4 bases short, with 19 bases between. CDR1 SEHNR and CDR2 FQNEAQ come from the germline V gene (reference sequence). This CDR3 comprises 16 residues. CDR3 protein: CASSYDRRSSAYGYTF. The CDR3 DNA is TGTGCCAGCAGCTACGACCGACGGTCCTCGGCCTATGGCTACACCTTC.

This clonotype was detected only a few times. The rearrangement uses TRBV3-1 and TRBJ2-7; D perhaps matches TRBD2 (5 bases). The CDR3 loop spans 14 amino acids. Trimming took off 1 base at V and 4 bases at J, with 11 bases between the two ends. Germline CDR1 is LGHDT and CDR2 is YNNKEL (reference sequence). CDR3 in amino acids: CASSQVLAPYEQYF. CDR3 DNA: TGTGCCAGCAGCCAAGTTCTAGCTCCTTACGAGCAGTACTTC.

This chain links TRBV15 with TRBJ2-7, with TRBD1 as a possible D gene (5 bases). The V gene's germline CDR1 is LNHNV and CDR2 YYDKDF (reference sequence). Trimming cost V 0 bases and J 5 bases, with 17 bases left between them. The length of the CDR3 is 16 residues. The CDR3 spells CATSRDGAGNIDEQYF. The CDR3 DNA follows: TGTGCCACCAGCAGAGATGGGGCAGGGAATATTGACGAGCAGTACTTC.

This clonotype was found many times. The chain is built from TRBV28 and TRBJ2-7; 7 bases match TRBD1. After removal of 8 bases from V and 7 bases from J, the junction contained 5 bases not matched to a gene. Germline loops: CDR1 MDHEN, CDR2 SYDVKM. The CDR3 covers 11 residues. CDR3 region: CASDREREQYF. CDR3 DNA: TGTGCCAGCGACAGGGAACGGGAGCAGTACTTC.